These T cell receptor beta chains were read from a single sample in a study of T cell changes during pregnancy in multiple sclerosis. The table came from immunoSEQ multiplex PCR; TCRdb's copy has only in-frame clones and leaves some out. The table records tens of thousands of clones, 85% to 95% of them present only once. Sequencing was performed on peripheral blood, taken in the first trimester of pregnancy. The receptor set was obtained from a female donor in good health, enrolled as a control in a pregnancy study. The CDR3 runs from the conserved cysteine through the conserved F or W. The D gene is left open where the match is weak. Rows may omit the clone size; those that give it use once, few, many or a size class.

clone_size	j_call	d_call	v_call	cdr3_nt	cdr3_aa
.	TRBJ1-4	.	TRBV6-5	TGTGCCAGCAGTTACTCTTCAGCGGCAACTAATGAAAAACTGTTTTTT	CASSYSSAATNEKLFF
.	TRBJ2-1	TRBD1	TRBV2	TGTGCCAGCAGTACCGACAGGGAAGAGTTCTTC	CASSTDREEFF
.	TRBJ2-4	.	TRBV4-3	TGCGCCAGCAGCCAAGAAAGAAAGGGGGTTCAGTACTTC	CASSQERKGVQYF
.	TRBJ2-1	TRBD1	TRBV9	TGTGCCAGCAGCGTAGAGACAGGGGGTTACAATGAGCAGTTCTTC	CASSVETGGYNEQFF
once	TRBJ2-2	TRBD2	TRBV7-6	TGTGCCAGCAGCTCGGGACTAGCGGGGCCCGGGGAGCTGTTTTTT	CASSSGLAGPGELFF
.	TRBJ1-2	.	TRBV30	TGTGCCTGGAGTGTATCCGGGATCACCTTC	CAWSVSGITF
.	TRBJ1-1	.	TRBV11-1	TGTGCCAGCAGCTCGGCGGGGGGCTGGGACACTGAAGCTTTCTTT	CASSSAGGWDTEAFF
.	TRBJ1-4	.	TRBV11-2	TGTGCCAGCAGCAGACACAGGGACATTCGGAATGAAAAACTGTTTTTT	CASSRHRDIRNEKLFF
.	TRBJ1-2	TRBD1	TRBV10-3	TGTGCCATCAGTCAAAATCCGGGACAGTCCTATGGCTACACCTTC	CAISQNPGQSYGYTF
.	TRBJ2-7	TRBD1	TRBV7-9	TGTGCCAGCAGCCCCGTTGGGGACAGGCGCTCCTACGAGCAGTACTTC	CASSPVGDRRSYEQYF
.	TRBJ2-7	TRBD1	TRBV6-1	TGTGCCAGCAGGGCTGACAGGGCACCCTACGAGCAGTACTTC	CASRADRAPYEQYF
.	TRBJ1-5	.	TRBV13	TGTGCCAGCAGCCTGTCGGGCAATCAGCCCCAGCATTTT	CASSLSGNQPQHF
.	TRBJ1-5	.	TRBV4-3	TGCGCCAGCAGCCAAGATCGGCGGGGATCGAGTCAGCCCCAGCATTTT	CASSQDRRGSSQPQHF
.	TRBJ2-1	.	TRBV9	TGTGCCAGCAGCGTAGATTTGGGGGGGCAGATCAATGAGCAGTTCTTC	CASSVDLGGQINEQFF
.	TRBJ2-1	.	TRBV2	TGTGCCACGGACAGCTCCTACAATGAGCAGTTCTTC	CATDSSYNEQFF
.	TRBJ2-5	.	TRBV27	TGTGCCAGCGGGATAGCGAGACTGACAGAGACCCAGTACTTC	CASGIARLTETQYF
.	TRBJ1-6	.	TRBV7-8	TGTGCCAGCAGCTTGTATCAGGGCATTTTTAATTCACCCCTCCACTTT	CASSLYQGIFNSPLHF
once	TRBJ1-1	TRBD1	TRBV7-3	TGTGCCAGCAGCCAGGGACAGGTGAACACTGAAGCTTTCTTT	CASSQGQVNTEAFF
.	TRBJ1-5	TRBD1	TRBV6-6	TGTGCCAGCAGGGACAGGGGGCTCGGCAATCAGCCCCAGCATTTT	CASRDRGLGNQPQHF
.	TRBJ1-6	TRBD1	TRBV5-6	TGTGCCAGCATGACGGGACAGGGGTTCTCCTATAATTCACCCCTCCACTTT	CASMTGQGFSYNSPLHF
.	TRBJ2-7	.	TRBV7-8	TGTGCCAGCAGCCGATCAGGGGATAGGCACGAGCAGTACTTC	CASSRSGDRHEQYF
.	TRBJ2-2	TRBD1	TRBV6-6	TGTGCCAGCAGTCTCGAGGGGACAGGGGTTGGCGGGGAGCTGTTTTTT	CASSLEGTGVGGELFF
.	TRBJ1-6	.	TRBV7-3	TGTGCCAGCAGCCCAGGGAGGAATTCACCCCTCCACTTT	CASSPGRNSPLHF
.	TRBJ2-1	.	TRBV7-2	TGTGCCAGCAGCTTAAGTCCCCAGTATTACAATGAGCAGTTCTTC	CASSLSPQYYNEQFF